This TCR beta chain was identified in a study of blood T cell repertoires in COVID-19. Study-wide background: The United States, Italy and Spain provided the acute and convalescent COVID-19 samples.

Germline V gene lookup returns CDR1 LNHDA and CDR2 SQIVND (reference sequence). The trim removed 5 bases at V and 4 bases at J, leaving 12 bases unmatched. The CDR3 totals 16 residues. Methods used by the authors: The assay estimated nucleated cells by amplifying reference gene primers. Data came from immunoSEQ multiplex PCR; TCRdb stores just in-frame clones and leaves some out. V and J calls and clone size are those listed in that table; D and trimming were worked out from the DNA. Altogether 150,000 to 200,000 clones are present, about 82% being singletons, with the ten largest covering more than 7.5%. All enrollees were roughly 18 to 100 years old and from about 24 US areas. Donors were grouped by their self-reported clinical history.

The genes are TRBV19 and TRBJ2-5; 8 bases are a match to TRBD1. Sequenced material: PBMCs or T cells enriched from blood (not recorded which). This TCR was sampled from a woman aged 25 to 39 who had recovered from COVID-19. CDR3 coding DNA: TGTGCCAGTAGTGTTACCCGGGACAGGTGGGGAGAGACCCAGTACTTC. It specifies CASSVTRDRWGETQYF.